Presented here are 2 T cell receptor beta chains from one specimen sequenced in a study of T-cell reconstitution after alpha-beta-depleted transplantation in children. A TCRbeta library incorporating unique molecular identifiers was prepared. TCRdb itself ran the PCR reads through MiXCR, one entry per CDR3 protein. The sample consists of about 210,000 distinct CDR3 sequences, approximately 17% of them appearing once. Specimen: PBMCs, mostly from graft donor cells, collected 360 days after TCRalphabeta/CD19-depleted stem cell transplant. The receptors were gathered from a male patient aged 2 to 10 who had a stem cell transplant for acute lymphoblastic leukemia, so the T cells may come from the graft donor.

This clonotype was observed a few times. This chain joins TRBV18 and TRBJ2-5; 7 nucleotides align to TRBD1. V lost 0 bases and J lost 6; bases outside the gene matches: 4. Germline V gene data show CDR1 as KGHSH and CDR2 as LQKENI. This CDR3 is 14 amino acids long. CDR3 protein: CASSPPPQGKTQYF. CDR3 nucleotide sequence: TGTGCCAGCTCACCACCCCCACAGGGGAAGACCCAGTACTTC.

Many counts were recorded for this clonotype. The rearrangement joins TRBV28 to TRBJ2-3, with a weak D call TRBD2 (6 bases). Germline V gene sequence: CDR1 MDHEN, CDR2 SYDVKM. The CDR3 length is 15 residues. V lost 3 bases and J 2 bases, leaving 12 bases between the germline ends. The CDR3 protein is CASSFGAGYTDTQYF. In DNA form, the CDR3 reads TGTGCCAGCAGTTTTGGGGCGGGATACACAGATACGCAGTATTTT.